These 24 T cell receptor beta chains originate from one sample sequenced in a study of naive and memory T cell subsets. Two oligonucleotides, mixed equimolar, formed the beta constant-region primer covering TRBC1 and TRBC2. TCRdb fed the UMI-ligation and nested PCR reads into MiXCR, producing one record per CDR3 protein. The repertoire consists of under 100,000 distinct CDR3 sequences, with approximately 6.5% occurring once and the leading ten covering roughly 1.5%. The sequencing input was central memory CD4+ T cells from blood. These receptors came from a human donor in good health.

This clonotype came up a few times. This chain uses TRBV20-1 with TRBJ1-6; TRBD1 matches 8 bases. V lost 4 bases, J lost 5 bases, and 10 bases stayed unmatched. The CDR3 sequence is 16 residues long. CDR1 is DFQATT and CDR2 is SNEGSKA in the germline V gene (reference sequence). In nucleotides, the CDR3 is TGCAGTGCTATTGTGTCAGGGGGCGGCAATAATTCACCCCTCCACTTT. Translated, it gives CSAIVSGGGNNSPLHF.

This clonotype was picked up a small number of times. V gene TRBV20-1 combines with J gene TRBJ1-2, with 8 bases lining up with TRBD1. The junction had 10 bases not matched to a gene; V was cut back by 1 base and J by 6 bases. CDR1 and CDR2 (germline): DFQATT, SNEGSKA (reference sequence). The CDR3 spans 15 residues. CDR3 sequence (DNA): TGCAGTGCTAGAGTATTGGGGCAGGGGGCAGATGGCTACACCTTC. Translated: CSARVLGQGADGYTF.

The sample holds many counts of this clonotype. This chain connects TRBV6-2 or TRBV6-3 to TRBJ1-1; TRBD1 aligns across 10 bases. Trimming took 6 bases from V and 7 from J; bases not matched to a gene: 11. Germline loops: CDR1 MNHEY, CDR2 SVGEGT. This CDR3 region has 15 residues. The CDR3 region is CASRSPGQGNYEAFF. The CDR3 bases are TGTGCCAGCAGATCGCCGGGACAGGGGAACTATGAAGCTTTCTTT.

This clonotype was counted at least ten times. This chain connects TRBV4-3 to TRBJ1-4; D is unclear. Trimming cost V 0 bases and J 5 bases, with 10 bases left between them. Germline loops: CDR1 LGHNA, CDR2 YSLEER. CDR3 length: 15 amino acids. The CDR3 loop is CASSQDQGRNEKLFF. The DNA of the CDR3 is TGCGCCAGCAGCCAAGATCAAGGACGGAATGAAAAACTGTTTTTT.

V is TRBV18 and J is TRBJ1-6, with D tentatively TRBD1 (6 bases). This CDR3 has 14 residues. The V end was cut by 2 bases, the J end by 10 bases, with 12 bases between. Per the germline V gene, CDR1 is KGHSH and CDR2 is LQKENI. The CDR3 DNA is TGTGCCAGCTCACCATTTGAGGGGGGCTCACCCCTCCACTTT. Its translation is CASSPFEGGSPLHF.

This clonotype showed up many times. The rearrangement links TRBV21-1 to TRBJ1-1; TRBD1, the table's D call, lacks a check against the DNA. TRBV21-1 is flagged as a pseudogene. This CDR3 comprises 14 residues. The DNA of the CDR3 is TGTGCCAGCAGTGAAGGGGGCTTGAACACTGAAGCTTTCTTT. It specifies CASSEGGLNTEAFF.

In this sample, this clonotype turned up many times. The rearrangement joins TRBV29-1 to TRBJ1-5; 7 nucleotides match TRBD1. V shed 6 bases and J 3 bases; nucleotides not matched to a gene: 5. Per the germline V gene, CDR1 is SQVTM and CDR2 is ANQGSEA. The CDR3 contains 13 residues. Written as DNA, the CDR3 is TGCAGCGTATCGACAGGGCCCAATCAGCCCCAGCATTTT. It codes for CSVSTGPNQPQHF. The variable domain in full, completed from reference TRBV29-1 and TRBJ1-5, reads SAVISQKPSRDICQRGTSLTIQCQVDSQVTMMFWYRQQPGQSLTLIATANQGSEATYESGFVIDKFPISRPNLTFSTLTVSNMSPEDSSIYLCSVSTGPNQPQHFGDGTRLSIL.

The chain combines TRBV11-3 with TRBJ2-1; 12 bases fit TRBD2. Germline-derived CDR1 and CDR2 are SGHNT and YENEEA. V trimming: 1 base; J trimming: 5 bases; junction bases outside the gene matches: 9. CDR3 length equals 18 residues. In nucleotides, the CDR3 is TGTGCCAGCAGCTTAGCATCGTTCGCTAGCGGGAGGGACAATGAGCAGTTCTTC. Protein sequence: CASSLASFASGRDNEQFF.

This clonotype occurred many times. The chain combines TRBV29-1 with TRBJ2-5, with D perhaps TRBD1 or TRBD2 (5 bases each). Germline lookup yields CDR1 SQVTM and CDR2 ANQGSEA. The V end lost 5 bases, the J end lost 4 bases, and 11 bases lay between the germline ends. The CDR3 sequence is 12 residues long. CDR3: CSVFWGIETQYF. The CDR3 region has the DNA TGCAGCGTTTTCTGGGGGATAGAGACCCAGTACTTC.

There are many counts of this clonotype. The chain couples TRBV2 to TRBJ1-5; 7 nucleotides match TRBD1. The CDR3 has 15 residues. Per the germline V gene, CDR1 is SNHLY and CDR2 is FYNNEI. The junction had 7 bases not matched to a gene; V was cut back by 6 bases and J by 2 bases. The CDR3 here is CASRRDRDRNQPQHF. CDR3 nucleotides: TGTGCCAGCAGAAGAGACAGGGACCGCAATCAGCCCCAGCATTTT. The full variable domain, its missing parts supplied by reference TRBV2 and TRBJ1-5, is EPEVTQTPSHQVTQMGQEVILRCVPISNHLYFYWYRQILGQKVEFLVSFYNNEISEKSEIFDDQFSVERPDGSNFTLKIRSTKLEDSAMYFCASRRDRDRNQPQHFGDGTRLSIL.

This clonotype was found a few times. The rearrangement uses TRBV7-8 and TRBJ2-7; D not resolved. V was cut by 1 base and J by 2 bases, with 15 bases left in between. The germline V gene has CDR1 SGHVS and CDR2 FQNEAQ. The CDR3 is 16 amino acids. CDR3 sequence (DNA): TGTGCCAGCAGCTTAGTTCCAAGTACTGCAACCTACGAGCAGTACTTC. This codes for CASSLVPSTATYEQYF. Filled out from reference TRBV7-8 and TRBJ2-7, the complete variable domain reads GAGVSQSPRYKVAKRGQDVALRCDPISGHVSLFWYQQALGQGPEFLTYFQNEAQLDKSGLPSDRFFAERPEGSVSTLKIQRTQQEDSAVYLCASSLVPSTATYEQYFGPGTRLTVT.

This clonotype was detected only a few times. V and J are TRBV20-1 and TRBJ1-3; no firm D call. CDR3 length equals 14 residues. The V end was cut by 3 bases, the J end by 0 bases, with 9 bases between. Looked up from germline, CDR1 is DFQATT and CDR2 is SNEGSKA (reference sequence). Written as DNA, the CDR3 is TGCAGTGCTAGCCGGGCTAGCTCTGGAAACACCATATATTTT. Translated: CSASRASSGNTIYF.

This clonotype turned up a few times. This chain links TRBV29-1 with TRBJ1-4; TRBD1 is a possible D gene (5 bases). CDR3 length: 11 residues. Germline V lookup: CDR1 SQVTM, CDR2 ANQGSEA. V lost 6 bases and J 5 bases, leaving 7 bases between the germline ends. CDR3 in amino acids: CSVGVNEKLFF. The CDR3 DNA follows: TGCAGCGTGGGGGTGAATGAAAAACTGTTTTTT.

This clonotype was seen a few times. The genes are TRBV7-8 and TRBJ2-1; 9 bases align to TRBD2. The CDR3 has 16 residues. From germline, CDR1 is SGHVS and CDR2 FQNEAQ. J gave up 8 bases and V 7 bases, and 15 bases lay outside the gene matches. As DNA, the CDR3 is TGTGCCAGCACCCCGGCGGGGCTAGCGGGGACCCATGAGCAGTTCTTC. It is translated as CASTPAGLAGTHEQFF. Filled out from reference TRBV7-8 and TRBJ2-1, the complete variable domain reads GAGVSQSPRYKVAKRGQDVALRCDPISGHVSLFWYQQALGQGPEFLTYFQNEAQLDKSGLPSDRFFAERPEGSVSTLKIQRTQQEDSAVYLCASTPAGLAGTHEQFFGPGTRLTVL.

Many counts were recorded for this clonotype. This chain connects TRBV20-1 to TRBJ1-2; D is ambiguous. Trimming removed 4 bases from V and 8 bases from J, with 11 bases in between. CDR3 size: 11 residues. Germline-derived CDR1 and CDR2 are DFQATT and SNEGSKA (reference sequence). CDR3: CSANGGVGYTF. The CDR3 DNA is TGCAGTGCTAACGGTGGTGTCGGCTACACCTTC.

Worth noting for this clonotype: An end of the junction differs from the germline gene, which may be a read error. This sequence joins TRBV30 and TRBJ2-3, with 11 bases aligning to TRBD2. CDR1 and CDR2 from the germline V gene are GTSNPN and SVGIG (reference sequence). The length of the CDR3 is 19 residues. The CDR3 loop reads CARSVGRRLAGRSTDTQYF. The CDR3, as DNA: TGTGCCCGGAGTGTAGGGAGGAGACTAGCGGGGAGAAGCACAGATACGCAGTATTTT.

The chain recombines TRBV5-4 with TRBJ2-7, with 7 bases that match TRBD2. From germline, CDR1 is SGHNT and CDR2 YYREEE (reference sequence). Trimming took 3 bases from V and 7 from J; bases not matched to a gene: 16. The CDR3 has 16 amino acids. Here the CDR3 DNA reads TGTGCCAGCAGCTCCGTTGTGGGTTTGAGGGGAGGGGAGCAGTACTTC. It is translated as CASSSVVGLRGGEQYF.

This sequence joins TRBV27 and TRBJ2-1; tentative D call: TRBD1 (6 bases). There are 15 residues in the CDR3. The V gene lost 2 bases and the J gene lost 1 base, with 9 bases spanning the gap. Germline assignment: CDR1 MNHEY and CDR2 SMNVEV (reference sequence). The CDR3 region has the DNA TGTGCCAGCAGTTTAAGTACAGGGTCCTACAATGAGCAGTTCTTC. Its protein is CASSLSTGSYNEQFF.

The chain is built from TRBV14 and TRBJ2-5; possible D gene TRBD2, 6 bases. The V gene lost 4 bases and the J gene lost 1 base, with 13 bases spanning the gap. Germline V gene sequence: CDR1 SGHDN, CDR2 FVKESK. This CDR3 contains 15 residues. The CDR3 DNA reads as TGTGCCAGCAGCCGGGACTTGCGCGTCCAAGAGACCCAGTACTTC. Encoded protein: CASSRDLRVQETQYF.

J is TRBJ2-3 and V is TRBV7-2, with D possibly being TRBD1 or TRBD2 (5 bases each). Germline V gene lookup returns CDR1 SGHTA and CDR2 FQGNSA. This CDR3 contains 15 residues. V was cut by 5 bases and J by 4 bases, with 16 bases left in between. The CDR3, as DNA: TGTGCCAGCAGCCCCGCCGGGACCTACCCAGATACGCAGTATTTT. Its translation is CASSPAGTYPDTQYF.

This clonotype occurred many times. The chain has TRBV28 and TRBJ1-2, with 10 bases aligning to TRBD1. The V segment lost 3 bases and the J segment 0 bases; nucleotides outside the gene matches: 10. Germline CDR1 is MDHEN and CDR2 is SYDVKM. The CDR3 runs 18 residues. The chain's CDR3 is CASSFGPGQGSSNYGYTF. The CDR3 DNA is TGTGCCAGCAGTTTTGGGCCGGGACAGGGGTCGTCTAACTATGGCTACACCTTC.

This clonotype was detected a few times. The rearrangement uses TRBV5-6 and TRBJ2-7; either TRBD1 or TRBD2 may supply D (5 bases each). Deletions cut 3 bases from V and 6 bases from J, with 19 bases between. Germline V gene lookup returns CDR1 SGHDT and CDR2 YYEEEE. The CDR3 is 15 amino acids. The chain's CDR3 is CASSSYPGPRAEQYF. The CDR3 DNA follows: TGTGCCAGCAGCTCCTATCCGGGACCCCGTGCCGAGCAGTACTTC. Drawing the rest from reference TRBV5-6 and TRBJ2-7, the complete variable domain is DAGVTQSPTHLIKTRGQQVTLRCSPKSGHDTVSWYQQALGQGPQFIFQYYEEEERQRGNFPDRFSGHQFPNYSSELNVNALLLGDSALYLCASSSYPGPRAEQYFGPGTRLTVT.

This clonotype was observed at least ten times. This sequence joins TRBV2 and TRBJ2-7; D not certain. CDR3 length equals 14 residues. Germline assignment: CDR1 SNHLY and CDR2 FYNNEI. Between the trimmed V and J ends, which lost 2 bases and 5 bases, there was a span of 13 bases. CDR3 sequence reads: CASSERFFRDEQYF. The CDR3 DNA reads TGTGCCAGCAGTGAACGGTTCTTCAGAGACGAGCAGTACTTC. Combining the CDR3 with reference TRBV2 and TRBJ2-7 gives the whole variable domain EPEVTQTPSHQVTQMGQEVILRCVPISNHLYFYWYRQILGQKVEFLVSFYNNEISEKSEIFDDQFSVERPDGSNFTLKIRSTKLEDSAMYFCASSERFFRDEQYFGPGTRLTVT.

Many counts were recorded for this clonotype. The chain has TRBV20-1 and TRBJ2-3, with 12 nucleotides matching TRBD2. Germline values: CDR1 DFQATT, CDR2 SNEGSKA (reference sequence). CDR3 length equals 15 residues. The V gene end was trimmed by 3 bases and the J gene end by 4 bases; junction bases not matched to a gene: 5. This CDR3 is CSARQPSGRADTQYF. In nucleotides, the CDR3 is TGCAGTGCTAGGCAGCCTAGCGGGAGGGCAGATACGCAGTATTTT.